The next 17 T cell receptor beta chains were all read from a single sample in a study of early T cells in non-severe SARS-CoV-2 infection. Using its own MiXCR run on the 5' RACE reads, TCRdb lists one record per CDR3 protein. The sample shows 68,000 or so distinct CDR3 sequences, roughly a tenth of them seen only once. The sequencing input was whole blood. These TCRs come from an adult who was a healthcare worker with PCR-confirmed SARS-CoV-2 infection or an uninfected control (not recorded which).

V gene TRBV28 combines with J gene TRBJ2-1; TRBD2 agrees at 7 bases. Germline V gene data show CDR1 as MDHEN and CDR2 as SYDVKM. The CDR3 covers 17 residues. V dropped 2 bases and J dropped 6; count of bases not matched to a gene: 13. The CDR3 DNA is TGTGCCAGCAGTTTAAGGGAGTGGGCGGGAGCGGGCAATGAGCAGTTCTTC. This gives the protein CASSLREWAGAGNEQFF. Full variable domain (rest looked up from reference TRBV28 and TRBJ2-1): DVKVTQSSRYLVKRTGEKVFLECVQDMDHENMFWYRQDPGLGLRLIYFSYDVKMKEKGDIPEGYSVSREKKERFSLILESASTNQTSMYLCASSLREWAGAGNEQFFGPGTRLTVL.

This chain uses TRBV10-3 with TRBJ2-4; D gene uncertain. V shed 10 bases and J shed 0 bases, with 10 bases lying between them. The CDR3 contains 13 residues. Germline CDR1 reads ENHRY; CDR2 reads SYGVKD. The CDR3 sequence is CATTDLAKNIQYF. In nucleotides, the CDR3 is TGTGCCACCACCGACCTAGCCAAAAACATTCAGTACTTC.

This sequence joins TRBV5-4 and TRBJ2-7, with 10 bases matching TRBD2. With V trimmed by 0 bases and J by 3 bases, 3 bases remained unmatched. Germline V CDR1 and CDR2: SGHNT, YYREEE (reference sequence). CDR3 length: 15 residues. CDR3 residues: CASSLEASGGYEQYF. In DNA form, the CDR3 reads TGTGCCAGCAGCTTGGAGGCTAGCGGGGGCTACGAGCAGTACTTC.

This chain joins TRBV7-6 and TRBJ2-7; TRBD2 matches at 9 bases. With 5 bases clipped from V and 4 bases from J, the junction kept 3 bases outside the gene matches. Germline CDR1 SGHVS, CDR2 FNYEAQ. The CDR3 loop spans 13 amino acids. As DNA, the CDR3 is TGTGCCAGCAGCGCAACTAGCGGGTACGAGCAGTACTTC. It codes for CASSATSGYEQYF.

The chain uses TRBV28 and TRBJ1-3; tentative D call: TRBD1 (6 bases). Germline V gene lookup returns CDR1 MDHEN and CDR2 SYDVKM. V lost 7 bases, J lost 3 bases, and 13 bases lay in between. The CDR3 consists of 14 residues. CDR3 coding DNA: TGTGCCAGCAAAATGGGGGCGCGTGGAAACACCATATATTTT. Translated, it gives CASKMGARGNTIYF.

This clonotype has at least ten counts. The chain joins TRBV3-1 to TRBJ2-5, with 7 bases lining up with TRBD1. Germline V gives CDR1 LGHDT, CDR2 YNNKEL (reference sequence). The V segment lost 9 bases and the J segment 1 base; nucleotides outside the gene matches: 11. The CDR3 consists of 15 residues. The CDR3 DNA reads TGTGCCAGTCGGGACAGCGACGCGGGCCAAGAGACCCAGTACTTC. Protein: CASRDSDAGQETQYF.

The sample holds many counts of this clonotype. This chain connects TRBV9 to TRBJ2-5; 7 bases match TRBD2. The trim removed 0 bases at V and 1 base at J, leaving 0 bases unmatched. There are 14 residues in the CDR3. CDR1 is SGDLS and CDR2 is YYNGEE in the germline V gene. As DNA, the CDR3 is TGTGCCAGCAGCGTAGGCGGGAGCCAAGAGACCCAGTACTTC. Translation: CASSVGGSQETQYF. The variable domain in full, completed from reference TRBV9 and TRBJ2-5, reads DSGVTQTPKHLITATGQRVTLRCSPRSGDLSVYWYQQSLDQGLQFLIQYYNGEERAKGNILERFSAQQFPDLHSELNLSSLELGDSALYFCASSVGGSQETQYFGPGTRLLVL.

This clonotype was detected many times. The rearrangement joins TRBV20-1 to TRBJ2-5, with TRBD1 matching 9 bases. Germline CDR1 and CDR2: DFQATT and SNEGSKA (reference sequence). CDR3 length: 13 amino acids. V shed 6 bases, J shed 5 bases, and the junction held 7 bases outside the gene matches. The CDR3 coding sequence is TGCAGTGCCGGGGACAGGGTCGGGGAGACCCAGTACTTC. The encoded protein is CSAGDRVGETQYF.

The chain combines TRBV20-1 with TRBJ2-5; 10 bases are shared with TRBD2. CDR1 and CDR2 from the germline V gene are DFQATT and SNEGSKA (reference sequence). Trimming cost V 5 bases and J 1 base; bases outside gene matches: 4. CDR3 length: 14 amino acids. CDR3 region: CSASGLAAQETQYF. CDR3 nucleotide sequence: TGCAGTGCTTCAGGACTAGCGGCCCAAGAGACCCAGTACTTC.

This clonotype was recorded at least ten times. This rearrangement joins TRBV7-2 to TRBJ2-3; D gene ambiguous. The CDR3 consists of 18 residues. The germline V gene has CDR1 SGHTA and CDR2 FQGNSA. V lost 3 bases and J 0 bases, leaving 19 bases between the germline ends. The CDR3 coding sequence is TGTGCCAGCAGCTTGGCCGAGGTCCGAACTCATAGCACAGATACGCAGTATTTT. Translating gives CASSLAEVRTHSTDTQYF. Complete variable domain (other parts from reference TRBV7-2 and TRBJ2-3): GAGVSQSPSNKVTEKGKDVELRCDPISGHTALYWYRQSLGQGLEFLIYFQGNSAPDKSGLPSDRFSAERTGGSVSTLTIQRTQQEDSAVYLCASSLAEVRTHSTDTQYFGPGTRLTVL.

A few counts support this clonotype. The gene calls are TRBV29-1 and TRBJ2-1; D call uncertain. This CDR3 comprises 12 residues. Trimming cost V 2 bases and J 7 bases, with 9 bases left between them. In germline, CDR1 is SQVTM, CDR2 ANQGSEA. CDR3 region: CSVEKVRNEQFF. The CDR3 DNA is TGCAGCGTTGAAAAGGTCCGAAATGAGCAGTTCTTC.

The rearrangement uses TRBV12-3 or TRBV12-4 and TRBJ1-2; D is unresolved. The CDR3 loop spans 13 amino acids. V was pared by 3 bases and J by 5 bases, with 10 bases between. In DNA, the CDR3 is TGTGCCAGCAGTTTCCGCAGCGCTTATGGCTACACCTTC. It translates to CASSFRSAYGYTF.

This clonotype came up a few times. This rearrangement joins TRBV18 to TRBJ1-4; D is unclear. This CDR3 has 14 residues. Germline CDR1 reads KGHSH; CDR2 reads LQKENI. Trimming removed 2 bases at V and 1 base at J, with 5 bases between. CDR3 loop: CASSPEGTNEKLFF. The CDR3 bases are TGTGCCAGCTCACCAGAAGGAACTAATGAAAAACTGTTTTTT. Looking up the rest from reference TRBV18 and TRBJ1-4 gives the full variable domain: NAGVMQNPRHLVRRRGQEARLRCSPMKGHSHVYWYRQLPEEGLKFMVYLQKENIIDESGMPKERFSAEFPKEGPSILRIQQVVRGDSAAYFCASSPEGTNEKLFFGSGTQLSVL.

At least ten counts were recorded for this clonotype. The chain links TRBV5-4 to TRBJ2-1; the match to TRBD2 covers 10 bases. Germline V CDR1 and CDR2: SGHNT, YYREEE (reference sequence). V dropped 1 base and J dropped 8; count of bases not matched to a gene: 6. The CDR3 runs to 15 residues. CDR3 in DNA: TGTGCCAGCAGCTTGACTAGCGGGGTGCACGATGAGCAGTTCTTC. Its protein product is CASSLTSGVHDEQFF.

This clonotype showed up many times. The chain carries TRBV7-6 and TRBJ1-1, with 7 bases fitting TRBD1. The length of the CDR3 is 14 residues. Trimming took 3 bases from V and 6 from J; bases not matched to a gene: 7. From germline, CDR1 is SGHVS and CDR2 FNYEAQ. This CDR3 reads CASSFQGGSSEAFF. The CDR3 DNA reads TGTGCCAGCAGCTTTCAGGGGGGATCCTCTGAAGCTTTCTTT.

The genes are TRBV7-2 and TRBJ1-4; 8 bases match TRBD1. With V trimmed by 5 bases and J by 8 bases, 7 bases remained unmatched. Germline CDR1 SGHTA, CDR2 FQGNSA. The CDR3 consists of 14 residues. CDR3 DNA sequence: TGTGCCAGCAGCCGACAGGGGTTGGAAGAAAAACTGTTTTTT. Protein sequence: CASSRQGLEEKLFF. Full variable domain (missing parts from reference TRBV7-2 and TRBJ1-4): GAGVSQSPSNKVTEKGKDVELRCDPISGHTALYWYRQSLGQGLEFLIYFQGNSAPDKSGLPSDRFSAERTGGSVSTLTIQRTQQEDSAVYLCASSRQGLEEKLFFGSGTQLSVL.

The genes are TRBV3-1 and TRBJ2-1, with 7 nucleotides matching TRBD2. This CDR3 has 13 residues. Germline CDR1 and CDR2: LGHDT and YNNKEL (reference sequence). Trimming cost V 4 bases and J 8 bases; bases outside gene matches: 5. CDR3 bases: TGTGCCAGCAGCCTGCGGGAGTCGTATGAGCAGTTCTTC. Translated: CASSLRESYEQFF.